This entry concerns a single T cell receptor beta chain. This CDR3 spans 15 amino acids. Trimming took off 6 bases at V and 6 bases at J, with 17 bases between the two ends. Germline V gene data show CDR1 as LNHNV and CDR2 as YYDKDF (reference sequence). This entry is derived from a study of blood T cell repertoires in COVID-19. Across the study: Both acute and convalescent COVID-19 samples were obtained from the United States, Italy and Spain. In each case, the material was cDNA or gDNA derived from T cells, B-cell-depleted T cells, or PBMCs.

The protocol was immunoSEQ multiplex PCR, while the TCRdb copy is restricted to in-frame clones and leaves out a portion. In the table there are just over 150,000 clones, 80% of which are singletons. The material sequenced was peripheral blood. This rearrangement joins TRBV15 to TRBJ1-4, with D tentatively TRBD1 (6 bases). This receptor was taken from a man aged 60 to 69 with acute or convalescent COVID-19. This chain's CDR3 is CATRTGSEVDEKLFF. CDR3 in DNA: TGTGCCACCAGAACAGGGTCTGAGGTAGATGAAAAACTGTTTTTT.